These T cell receptor beta chains were read from a single sample in a study of blood T cell repertoires in COVID-19. TCRdb's table, derived via immunoSEQ multiplex PCR, lists solely in-frame clones and lacks some. The repertoire holds 130,000 or so clones, with 84% as singletons. Sequenced sample: PBMCs or T cells enriched from blood (not recorded which). Every receptor here comes from a woman under 40 who had recovered from COVID-19. Each CDR3 is given without its conserved first and last residue. D genes are given only for firm matches.

d_call j_call v_call cdr3_aa
TRBD2 TRBJ2-2 TRBV30 AWSVSSGGVTGELF
- TRBJ1-1 TRBV28 ASSEGGNTEAF
- TRBJ2-3 TRBV27 ASSPTTNTQY
TRBD1 TRBJ2-1 TRBV6-2/TRBV6-3 ASSPGTEHNEQF
- TRBJ2-7 TRBV5-1 ASSLGGSSYEQY
- TRBJ2-3 TRBV6-5 ASRELEGGTDTQY
TRBD1 TRBJ1-2 TRBV24-1 ATSDPVRGHGYT
- TRBJ2-2 TRBV14 ASSQDRGGELF
- TRBJ1-5 TRBV15 ATSSARGSNQPQH
TRBD1 TRBJ1-2 TRBV7-2 ASSWDRERSNYGYT
TRBD1 TRBJ1-5 TRBV27 ASRQSGTGGRQPQH
- TRBJ2-7 TRBV7-2 ASSLGAGQYAEQY
- TRBJ2-4 TRBV7-2 ASSLFLGSKNIQY
TRBD2 TRBJ2-1 TRBV27 ASSLLAGSSYNEQF
TRBD1 TRBJ1-2 TRBV24-1 ATSDRSGTAYGYT
TRBD2 TRBJ2-1 TRBV6-4 ASSEGAGSYNEQF
TRBD2 TRBJ2-1 TRBV7-9 ASTKPVGTREQF
TRBD2 TRBJ2-3 TRBV28 ASSLFGGGATDTQY
TRBD2 TRBJ2-7 TRBV2 ASSTGRPSYEQY
TRBD1 TRBJ1-1 TRBV3-1/TRBV3-2 ASSQPRGVSFTEAF
TRBD1 TRBJ2-7 TRBV3-1/TRBV3-2 ASSRLQGNEQY
- TRBJ2-2 TRBV4-3 ASSQAGTNTGELF
- TRBJ2-7 TRBV9 ASSVGTGNLYEQY
TRBD1 TRBJ2-7 TRBV3-1/TRBV3-2 ASSPGQEGYEQY
- TRBJ1-4 TRBV5-6 ASRGGSERKLF
- TRBJ2-3 TRBV19 ASSMRGKVTDTQY
- TRBJ2-7 TRBV5-4 ASSLHTGLRPYEQY
- TRBJ1-5 TRBV4-1 ASSHQGRPQH
TRBD1 TRBJ1-4 TRBV6-4 ASSDRAGGNEKLF
TRBD2 TRBJ2-1 TRBV11-2 ASSPRSSGNEQF
TRBD2 TRBJ2-7 TRBV28 ASNSGGESSYEQY
TRBD1 TRBJ1-4 TRBV4-1 ASSPGQGTTNEKLF
TRBD2 TRBJ2-5 TRBV7-8 ASSLQREVAETQY
- TRBJ1-1 TRBV7-8 ASSLRLSEAF
- TRBJ1-1 TRBV5-6 ASSRTDITEAF
TRBD1 TRBJ2-7 TRBV4-3 ASSQDLPGQISYEQY
TRBD2 TRBJ2-7 TRBV11-2 ASSLFGGTYEQY
TRBD1 TRBJ1-1 TRBV19 ASSISLEGQAGTEAF
TRBD1 TRBJ1-1 TRBV6-5 ASSYTGQGAEAF
- TRBJ1-2 TRBV4-3 ASSRDWLANYGYT
- TRBJ2-5 TRBV6-6 ASSRDTLQETQY
TRBD2 TRBJ2-2 TRBV7-2 ASSFSGVNTGELF
- TRBJ1-3 TRBV28 ASSLVRASSGNTIY
TRBD2 TRBJ2-4 TRBV27 ASSSRGTSGLAKNIQY
- TRBJ2-3 TRBV18 ASSPKRDTQY
- TRBJ1-1 TRBV24-1 ATSAGGGGGTEAF
TRBD1 TRBJ1-5 TRBV19 ASSYRGNQPQH
- TRBJ2-7 TRBV21-1 AMLSGREAYEQY
- TRBJ1-4 TRBV11-2 ASSLKLNEKLF
- TRBJ1-2 TRBV9 ASSATRPGYGYT
TRBD1 TRBJ2-6 TRBV4-3 ASSPRTGTGANVLT
TRBD2 TRBJ2-7 TRBV5-1 ASSLLADPYEQY
TRBD2 TRBJ2-3 TRBV30 AWSEGLAGDPGADTQY